The 15 T cell receptor beta chains listed next were all sequenced from one sample in a study of post-analysis software for immune sequencing data (dated by TCRdb to between 2015 and 2017). What the authors observed across the whole study: Significantly higher frequencies in patients than in controls were found for a few TRBV segments, including TRBV5-6, TRBV5-1 and TRBV20-1.

The method behind the library was PCR. Sequencer: Illumina HiSeq 2500. Unique molecular identifiers were incorporated into TCR beta cDNA libraries to reduce PCR and sequencing biases. TCRdb handled the public reads itself, with Q25 trimming in fastp and clone calling in MiXCR, and kept productive beta chains. Every CDR3 protein is listed once, alongside the most common genes and DNA of its rows. For this sample there are under 650,000 distinct CDR3 sequences; 44% appear just once. The ten largest make up 1.5% to 2% of the sample. The antigens these receptors bind are not known. Material for sequencing was blood. The receptors come from a girl under 18 with multiple sclerosis.

This clonotype turned up a few times. The chain links TRBV5-1 to TRBJ2-1; 12 bases map to TRBD2. This CDR3 is 16 amino acids long. V lost 4 bases to trimming and J lost 7 bases; unmatched junction nucleotides: 9. CDR1 is SGHRS, CDR2 YFSETQ, per germline. The CDR3 DNA reads TGCGCCAGCAGCCAACAACTAGCGGGGGGAGGAAATGAGCAGTTCTTC. It codes for CASSQQLAGGGNEQFF.

This clonotype was detected a few times. V is TRBV29-1 and J is TRBJ2-1; 7 positions agree with TRBD2. Germline loops: CDR1 SQVTM, CDR2 ANQGSEA. The CDR3 covers 12 residues. V shed 7 bases, J shed 8 bases, and the junction held 8 bases outside the gene matches. CDR3 amino acids: CSAAGDGHEQFF. Written as DNA, the CDR3 is TGCAGCGCCGCGGGAGACGGCCATGAGCAGTTCTTC.

With regard to this clonotype: The junction shows a germline mismatch at one end, possibly a read error. CDR3 residues: CAREAAPSYNEQCF. In DNA form, the CDR3 reads TGTGCCAGGGAAGCGGCGCCCTCCTACAATGAGCAGTGCTTC. This chain connects TRBV6-5 to TRBJ2-1, with D perhaps TRBD2 (5 bases). The CDR3 has 14 amino acids. Germline V gene lookup returns CDR1 MNHEY and CDR2 SVGAGI.

This chain joins TRBV12-3 or TRBV12-4 and TRBJ1-2; D is unresolved. V shed 6 bases and J shed 5 bases, with 10 bases lying between them. This CDR3 is built from 12 residues. CDR3 bases: TGTGCCAGCAGCCGACATCTATATGGCTACACCTTC. It yields the protein CASSRHLYGYTF.

This chain connects TRBV11-2 to TRBJ1-1, with D perhaps TRBD1 (6 bases). This CDR3 region has 16 residues. The V and J ends lost 3 bases and 0 bases respectively, with 14 bases between them. CDR1 SGHAT and CDR2 FQNNGV come from the germline V gene. CDR3 sequence: CASSFWQGPMNTEAFF. The CDR3 DNA is TGTGCCAGCAGCTTTTGGCAGGGGCCCATGAACACTGAAGCTTTCTTT. Combining the CDR3 with reference TRBV11-2 and TRBJ1-1 gives the whole variable domain EAGVAQSPRYKIIEKRQSVAFWCNPISGHATLYWYQQILGQGPKLLIQFQNNGVVDDSQLPKDRFSAERLKGVDSTLKIQPAKLEDSAVYLCASSFWQGPMNTEAFFGQGTRLTVV.

V gene TRBV4-1 combines with J gene TRBJ2-1; D is unclear. Germline V CDR1 and CDR2: MGHRA, YSYEKL. CDR3 length: 12 amino acids. The germline V and J ends were trimmed by 1 base and 8 bases, with 6 bases remaining between them. CDR3 sequence reads: CASSQVIDEQFF. CDR3 nucleotide sequence: TGCGCCAGCAGCCAAGTTATCGATGAGCAGTTCTTC.

This chain links TRBV6-5 with TRBJ2-5; TRBD1 agrees at 7 bases. Germline trimming cut 2 bases from V and 3 bases from J; bases unmatched to any gene: 3. Per germline, CDR1 MNHEY and CDR2 SVGAGI. This CDR3 spans 14 amino acids. The CDR3 region has the DNA TGTGCCAGCAGTTACGACAGGGCAGAAGAGACCCAGTACTTC. It yields the protein CASSYDRAEETQYF.

This clonotype has at least ten counts. This chain uses TRBV12-3 or TRBV12-4 with TRBJ2-6; D gene uncertain. V dropped 6 bases and J dropped 0 bases, with 9 bases sitting between them. The CDR3 spans 15 residues. As DNA, the CDR3 is TGTGCCAGCAGAAAAAAGGGCTCTGGGGCCAACGTCCTGACTTTC. Protein: CASRKKGSGANVLTF.

This clonotype was found a few times. This chain uses TRBV7-2 with TRBJ2-7; no reliable D call. Germline V gene lookup returns CDR1 SGHTA and CDR2 FQGNSA. The CDR3 is 14 amino acids. V was pared by 4 bases and J by 2 bases, with 12 bases between. CDR3 protein: CASSSQPGPYEQYF. CDR3 nucleotides: TGTGCCAGCAGCTCTCAACCGGGTCCCTACGAGCAGTACTTC.

J is TRBJ2-7 and V is TRBV20-1; 7 nucleotides match TRBD1. The CDR3 runs to 12 residues. Per germline, CDR1 DFQATT and CDR2 SNEGSKA (reference sequence). V was clipped by 6 bases and J by 3 bases; unmatched bases: 5. The CDR3, as DNA: TGCAGTGCCAGGGGACAGCTCTACGAGCAGTACTTC. It codes for CSARGQLYEQYF.

This clonotype has a handful of counts. The V call is TRBV20-1, the J call TRBJ2-3; a weak D match, TRBD2 (6 bases). The CDR3 totals 14 residues. V shed 3 bases and J shed 4 bases, with 14 bases lying between them. Germline CDR1 and CDR2: DFQATT and SNEGSKA (reference sequence). The CDR3 loop reads CSASGLASADTQYF. The CDR3 DNA reads TGCAGTGCTAGTGGGCTAGCTAGCGCAGATACGCAGTATTTT.

V gene TRBV5-4 combines with J gene TRBJ1-2, with TRBD1 identical over 8 bases. The CDR3 loop spans 15 amino acids. V was clipped by 4 bases and J by 0 bases; unmatched bases: 5. CDR1 SGHNT and CDR2 YYREEE come from the germline V gene (reference sequence). The CDR3 spells CASSGGQGTNYGYTF. The CDR3 DNA reads as TGTGCCAGCAGCGGCGGACAGGGTACTAACTATGGCTACACCTTC.

Only a few counts were recorded for this clonotype. The V gene is TRBV12-3 or TRBV12-4, the J gene TRBJ1-5, with a possible D match to TRBD1 (5 bases). This CDR3 contains 14 residues. V dropped 5 bases and J dropped 6 bases, with 14 bases sitting between them. Here the CDR3 DNA reads TGTGCCAGCAGTCCCCGGGGACGTAGTCAGCCCCAGCATTTT. Encoded protein: CASSPRGRSQPQHF.

The genes are TRBV12-3 or TRBV12-4 and TRBJ1-2; D not certain. Trimming removed 7 bases at V and 4 bases at J, with 10 bases between. This CDR3 is built from 12 residues. The CDR3 loop reads CASKYGGYGYTF. In DNA form, the CDR3 reads TGTGCCAGCAAATACGGCGGCTATGGCTACACCTTC.

This clonotype occurred a few times. The rearrangement links TRBV4-1 to TRBJ2-7; 7 bases fit TRBD2. This CDR3 is 16 amino acids long. The V and J ends lost 2 bases and 3 bases, in that order; junction bases with no gene match: 10. The germline V gene has CDR1 MGHRA and CDR2 YSYEKL. As DNA, the CDR3 is TGCGCCAGCAGCCAACCTGTGGGGCTAGCGGACTACGAGCAGTACTTC. It is translated as CASSQPVGLADYEQYF.